Following are 27 T cell receptor beta chains from one sample sequenced in a study of blood T cell repertoires in COVID-19. Sequencing was performed with immunoSEQ multiplex PCR; in TCRdb, only in-frame clones are kept and a portion is missing. The table has hundreds of thousands of clones, about 91% seen once. The sample comprised peripheral blood. Source of these receptors: a man aged 18-30 years with COVID-19, enrolled during active disease.

This chain uses TRBV4-2 with TRBJ2-3, with TRBD2 identical over 9 bases. The CDR3 covers 15 residues. V lost 6 bases, J lost 1 base, and 5 bases stayed unmatched. Germline CDR1 is LGHNA and CDR2 is YNFKEQ. CDR3 loop: CASSPRTSGTDTQYF. In nucleotides, the CDR3 is TGTGCCAGCAGTCCAAGGACTAGCGGCACAGATACGCAGTATTTT.

The chain links TRBV5-1 to TRBJ2-2; TRBD1 agrees at 9 bases. The CDR3 contains 15 residues. V shed 4 bases, J shed 7 bases, and the junction held 8 bases outside the gene matches. Per the germline V gene, CDR1 is SGHRS and CDR2 is YFSETQ. The DNA for the CDR3 is TGCGCCAGCAGCAACAGGGACAGGGCAAACGGGGAGCTGTTTTTT. It translates to CASSNRDRANGELFF. The variable domain in full, with the rest retrieved from reference TRBV5-1 and TRBJ2-2, is KAGVTQTPRYLIKTRGQQVTLSCSPISGHRSVSWYQQTPGQGLQFLFEYFSETQRNKGNFPGRFSGRQFSNSRSEMNVSTLELGDSALYLCASSNRDRANGELFFGEGSRLTVL.

The gene calls are TRBV19 and TRBJ2-6, with D uncertain. CDR1 is LNHDA and CDR2 is SQIVND in the germline V gene (reference sequence). CDR3 length equals 15 residues. V gave up 5 bases and J gave up 2 bases, with 10 bases separating them. CDR3 in amino acids: CASSRRFTGANVLTF. CDR3 sequence (DNA): TGTGCCAGTAGTCGCAGGTTTACTGGGGCCAACGTCCTGACTTTC.

V and J are TRBV5-6 and TRBJ1-1; TRBD1 is a possible D gene (5 bases). Trimming stripped 4 bases from V and 1 base from J, with 8 bases between. Germline values: CDR1 SGHDT, CDR2 YYEEEE. The CDR3 runs 13 residues. The CDR3 sequence: CASSPTENTEAFF. In nucleotides, the CDR3 is TGTGCCAGCAGCCCGACAGAGAACACTGAAGCTTTCTTT.

This chain uses TRBV12-5 with TRBJ2-1; D ambiguous. V lost 1 base, J lost 9 bases, and 4 bases lay in between. Germline V gene lookup returns CDR1 LGHNT and CDR2 FRNRAP. This CDR3 region has 11 residues. The CDR3 DNA sequence: TGTGCTAGTGGTTTGGGAGGTGAGCAGTTCTTC. It codes for CASGLGGEQFF.

The chain carries TRBV7-9 and TRBJ2-7; 8 nucleotides agree with TRBD2. The V and J ends lost 5 bases and 3 bases, in that order; junction bases with no gene match: 6. CDR1 and CDR2 from the germline V gene are SEHNR and FQNEAQ (reference sequence). The CDR3 consists of 14 residues. The CDR3 region is CASSPGGVDYEQYF. The CDR3 bases are TGTGCCAGCAGCCCGGGGGGGGTTGACTACGAGCAGTACTTC.

This chain connects TRBV2 to TRBJ1-4; the D gene is possibly TRBD1 (5 bases). V was clipped by 7 bases and J by 5 bases, with 17 bases between them. The CDR3 has 15 residues. Germline-derived CDR1 and CDR2 are SNHLY and FYNNEI. The CDR3: CASIREQARNEKLFF. DNA of the CDR3: TGTGCCAGCATTAGAGAACAGGCCAGAAATGAAAAACTGTTTTTT.

This chain connects TRBV2 to TRBJ1-6, with no clear D. This CDR3 contains 12 residues. Germline CDR1 reads SNHLY; CDR2 reads FYNNEI. Trimming cost V 3 bases and J 8 bases, with 5 bases left between them. The CDR3 DNA is TGTGCCAGCAGTGACTCCTATTCACCCCTCCACTTT. Encoded protein: CASSDSYSPLHF.

V usage is TRBV6-5 and J usage is TRBJ2-2, with 8 bases fitting TRBD2. Per germline, CDR1 MNHEY and CDR2 SVGAGI. V shed 2 bases, J shed 5 bases, and the junction held 4 bases outside the gene matches. The CDR3 runs to 15 residues. The DNA for the CDR3 is TGTGCCAGCAGTTACGCTAGCGGGCCAACCGGGGAGCTGTTTTTT. Translated, it gives CASSYASGPTGELFF.

V gene TRBV4-2 combines with J gene TRBJ1-1, with D unclear. This CDR3 has 13 amino acids. Germline V gene lookup returns CDR1 LGHNA and CDR2 YNFKEQ. V was cut by 3 bases and J by 1 base, with 6 bases left in between. CDR3 sequence: CASSHSGNTEAFF. As DNA, the CDR3 is TGTGCCAGCAGCCATTCAGGGAACACTGAAGCTTTCTTT.

The J gene is TRBJ2-6, the V gene TRBV10-2, with TRBD2 identical over 10 bases. The CDR3 consists of 21 residues. Germline V lookup: CDR1 WSHSY, CDR2 SAAADI. After removal of 7 bases from V and 0 bases from J, the junction contained 18 bases not matched to a gene. The CDR3 DNA reads as TGCGCCAGCATTCACCTTGGGGCTAGCGGGGGCATCGACTCTGGGGCCAACGTCCTGACTTTC. It translates to CASIHLGASGGIDSGANVLTF.

The chain recombines TRBV3-1 (or the pseudogene TRBV3-2) with TRBJ1-2, with TRBD1 as a possible D gene (6 bases). The germline V gene has CDR1 LGHDT and CDR2 YNNKEL (reference sequence). The ends were cut back, 4 bases at V and 0 bases at J, with 9 bases in the middle. This CDR3 has 14 residues. The DNA of the CDR3 is TGTGCCAGCAGCCGAGCAGGGGCTAACTATGGCTACACCTTC. Encoded protein: CASSRAGANYGYTF.

This clone showed up just a few times. The rearrangement joins TRBV7-2 to TRBJ1-3, with D possibly matching TRBD1 (6 bases). The ends were cut back, 5 bases at V and 0 bases at J, with 17 bases in the middle. The CDR3 length is 17 residues. CDR1 and CDR2 (germline): SGHTA, FQGNSA. The CDR3 region has the DNA TGTGCCAGCAGCGGCCGGGGGGGCGTCCTCTCTGGAAACACCATATATTTT. Translated: CASSGRGGVLSGNTIYF.

This clone has more than one count but fewer than ten. V gene TRBV25-1 combines with J gene TRBJ2-7, with D perhaps TRBD1 (5 bases). The CDR3 extends over 15 amino acids. Germline loops: CDR1 MGHDK, CDR2 SYGVNS. V was pared by 1 base and J by 0 bases, with 10 bases between. The CDR3 is CASSEWGTRSYEQYF. For the CDR3, the DNA is TGTGCCAGCAGTGAATGGGGCACCCGCTCCTACGAGCAGTACTTC.

This clone was picked up a small number of times. This chain uses TRBV3-1 (or the pseudogene TRBV3-2) with TRBJ2-2; D gene uncertain. Germline CDR1 reads LGHDT; CDR2 reads YNNKEL (reference sequence). This CDR3 is built from 13 residues. The V and J ends lost 3 bases and 6 bases respectively, with 8 bases between them. CDR3 nucleotide sequence: TGTGCCAGCAGCCACTCCCCCGCCGGGGAGCTGTTTTTT. It encodes CASSHSPAGELFF.

CDR3 loop: CASSVAVGPGYGYTF. CDR3 nucleotides: TGTGCCAGCAGCGTAGCGGTGGGGCCCGGATATGGCTACACCTTC. The J gene is TRBJ1-2, the V gene TRBV9; TRBD1 is a possible D gene (5 bases). CDR3 length: 15 amino acids. V was pared by 0 bases and J by 5 bases, with 14 bases between. Per the germline V gene, CDR1 is SGDLS and CDR2 is YYNGEE.

This chain joins TRBV7-9 and TRBJ2-7; 9 bases align to TRBD1. CDR3 length equals 14 residues. CDR1 and CDR2 (germline): SEHNR, FQNEAQ (reference sequence). The ends lost 5 bases at V and 3 bases at J; junction bases unmatched: 5. DNA of the CDR3: TGTGCCAGCAGCCGGACAGGGGAATACTACGAGCAGTACTTC. Amino acid sequence: CASSRTGEYYEQYF.

The chain carries TRBV5-6 and TRBJ2-6; 7 bases agree with TRBD1. Germline V gives CDR1 SGHDT, CDR2 YYEEEE. This CDR3 spans 18 amino acids. The V gene end was trimmed by 4 bases and the J gene end by 0 bases; junction bases not matched to a gene: 10. CDR3 DNA sequence: TGTGCCAGCAGCCAAACAGGGGCCCCTTTCTCTGGGGCCAACGTCCTGACTTTC. Its translation: CASSQTGAPFSGANVLTF.

The chain recombines TRBV19 with TRBJ2-3; TRBD2 might be the D (5 bases). The CDR3 totals 14 residues. Trimming removed 3 bases from V and 2 bases from J, with 9 bases in between. CDR1 LNHDA and CDR2 SQIVND come from the germline V gene (reference sequence). This CDR3 is CASSIEAATDTQYF. The CDR3 DNA follows: TGTGCCAGTAGTATTGAAGCGGCCACAGATACGCAGTATTTT.

V is TRBV7-2 and J is TRBJ2-3; 9 nucleotides align to TRBD2. CDR1 is SGHTA, CDR2 FQGNSA, per germline. CDR3 length equals 14 residues. Germline trimming cut 6 bases from V and 3 bases from J; bases unmatched to any gene: 4. DNA for the CDR3: TGTGCCAGCAGTGGCGGGAGGGTTACAGATACGCAGTATTTT. Encoded protein: CASSGGRVTDTQYF. Complete variable domain (other parts from reference TRBV7-2 and TRBJ2-3): GAGVSQSPSNKVTEKGKDVELRCDPISGHTALYWYRQSLGQGLEFLIYFQGNSAPDKSGLPSDRFSAERTGGSVSTLTIQRTQQEDSAVYLCASSGGRVTDTQYFGPGTRLTVL.

The rearrangement joins TRBV6-1 to TRBJ2-7, with 9 bases lining up with TRBD1. Germline V gene sequence: CDR1 MNHNS, CDR2 SASEGT. Trimming took 2 bases from V and 3 from J; bases not matched to a gene: 8. The CDR3 contains 16 residues. Here the CDR3 reads CASSETLTGGIYEQYF. DNA of the CDR3: TGTGCCAGCAGTGAAACCCTGACAGGGGGGATCTACGAGCAGTACTTC.

This chain links TRBV19 with TRBJ1-3; the D is unclear. CDR1 is LNHDA, CDR2 SQIVND, per germline (reference sequence). The CDR3 extends over 13 amino acids. With 3 bases removed from V and 0 bases from J, the gap between germline ends came to 3 bases. CDR3 DNA: TGTGCCAGTAGTATGGCCTCTGGAAACACCATATATTTT. Translating it yields CASSMASGNTIYF.

The rearrangement uses TRBV7-9 and TRBJ2-7; D gene unclear. V was clipped by 1 base and J by 5 bases, with 6 bases between them. This CDR3 has 12 amino acids. The germline V gene encodes CDR1 SEHNR and CDR2 FQNEAQ (reference sequence). CDR3 residues: CASSLVTHEQYF. DNA of the CDR3: TGTGCCAGCAGCTTAGTTACTCACGAGCAGTACTTC.

V and J are TRBV5-4 and TRBJ2-1, with D hard to call. The CDR3 is 11 residues long. CDR1 and CDR2 (germline): SGHNT, YYREEE (reference sequence). V lost 1 base to trimming and J lost 8 bases, with 4 bases between them. CDR3 sequence reads: CASSLLDEQFF. Written as DNA, the CDR3 is TGTGCCAGCAGCTTGCTCGATGAGCAGTTCTTC.

The chain couples TRBV6-5 to TRBJ1-5; no reliable D call. In germline, CDR1 is MNHEY, CDR2 SVGAGI. This CDR3 is 11 amino acids long. Trimming removed 5 bases from V and 7 bases from J, with 6 bases in between. In DNA, the CDR3 is TGTGCCAGCAGTACCACACAGCCCCAGCATTTT. Protein sequence: CASSTTQPQHF.

The chain has TRBV5-8 and TRBJ2-7; D might be TRBD1 (5 bases). The V and J ends lost 1 base and 0 bases respectively, with 8 bases between them. CDR3 size: 14 residues. The germline V gene encodes CDR1 SGHTS and CDR2 YDEGEE. This chain's CDR3 is CASSLTGLSYEQYF. The CDR3 bases are TGTGCCAGCAGCTTGACAGGTCTCTCCTACGAGCAGTACTTC. Looking up the rest from reference TRBV5-8 and TRBJ2-7 gives the full variable domain: EAGVTQSPTHLIKTRGQQATLRCSPISGHTSVYWYQQALGLGLQFLLWYDEGEERNRGNFPPRFSGRQFPNYSSELNVNALELEDSALYLCASSLTGLSYEQYFGPGTRLTVT.

As to this clone: Other DNA sequences of this sample code for an identical CDR3. This chain uses TRBV12-3 or TRBV12-4 with TRBJ2-7; D unresolved. The CDR3 covers 13 residues. V shed 5 bases and J shed 3 bases, with 11 bases lying between them. The CDR3 loop reads CASSPDSSYEQYF. In DNA form, the CDR3 reads TGTGCCAGCAGTCCAGACTCCAGCTACGAGCAGTACTTC.